This note documents a single TCR beta chain sequence. What it binds is unknown. The TCR library protocol attached unique molecular identifiers to the individual cDNA molecules. TCRdb used MiXCR to reprocess the 5' RACE reads, holding one entry per CDR3 protein. The sample yields around 79,000 distinct CDR3 sequences, approximately 10% seen once. These data come from a study of early T cells in non-severe SARS-CoV-2 infection. Study at large: The sequenced material was bulk RNA from unsorted whole blood, and its chains were unpaired.

Study-level results: Sequences matched to VDJdb favored anti-spike CD8 responses, while private and CD4 specificities were missed.

Per the germline V gene, CDR1 is SGHRS and CDR2 is YFSETQ. Trimming removed 1 base at V and 4 bases at J, with 11 bases between. CDR3 size: 15 residues. The chain couples TRBV5-1 to TRBJ2-2, with D perhaps given as TRBD1 or TRBD2 (5 bases each). This clonotype was obtained from an adult who was a healthcare worker with PCR-confirmed SARS-CoV-2 infection or an uninfected control (not recorded which). Sequenced material: whole blood, taken at baseline. CDR3 loop: CASSLSGLGTGELFF. The CDR3 nucleotides read TGCGCCAGCAGCTTGTCGGGGCTTGGCACCGGGGAGCTGTTTTTT.